The rows below give T cell receptor beta chains drawn from one sample of a study of a mutant IDH1 vaccine in newly diagnosed glioma. These receptors have no known antigen. The method was immunoSEQ multiplex PCR; TCRdb's version includes in-frame clones alone and lacks a portion of them. The sample shows about 65,000 clones, about 85% of them seen only once. The sequencing used PBMCs, collected from a glioma patient whose treatment included an IDH1 peptide vaccine. The receptors here all came from a young man with glioma. The CDR3 runs from the conserved cysteine through the conserved F or W. A D gene is named only where the DNA matches it firmly. Clone size is given for some rows only: seen once, a few or many times, or a class if the clone is expanded.

V gene	D gene	clone size	J gene	CDR3 protein	CDR3 DNA
TRBV10-1	NA	NA	TRBJ2-1	CASSESTIGRGRHNEQFF	TGCGCCAGCAGTGAGTCGACGATCGGTCGGGGACGCCACAATGAGCAGTTCTTC
TRBV5-1	TRBD1	NA	TRBJ1-2	CASSTGTAAFGYTF	TGCGCCAGCAGCACCGGGACAGCCGCTTTTGGCTACACCTTC
TRBV18	NA	NA	TRBJ2-1	CASSVLAPYNEQFF	TGTGCCAGCTCCGTCTTAGCCCCATACAATGAGCAGTTCTTC
TRBV14	NA	NA	TRBJ1-2	CASSQVPVVDGYTF	TGTGCCAGCAGCCAAGTTCCCGTGGTCGATGGCTACACCTTC
TRBV6-5	NA	few	TRBJ1-5	CASSLSGLSNQPQHF	TGTGCCAGCAGTCTATCAGGGTTGAGCAATCAGCCCCAGCATTTT
TRBV7-9	NA	NA	TRBJ1-3	CASSLGDLSGNTIYF	TGTGCCAGCAGCTTGGGGGATCTTTCTGGAAACACCATATATTTT
TRBV5-6	NA	NA	TRBJ1-6	CASSPVQGVVSPLHF	TGTGCCAGCAGCCCCGTCCAAGGGGTGGTTTCACCCCTCCACTTT
TRBV6-1	TRBD1	NA	TRBJ2-2	CASREQGAAGELFF	TGTGCCAGCAGAGAACAGGGGGCCGCCGGGGAGCTGTTTTTT
TRBV11-2	TRBD2	NA	TRBJ2-7	CASSVSGGYEQYF	TGTGCCAGCAGCGTTAGCGGGGGGTACGAGCAGTACTTC
TRBV6-5	TRBD1	once	TRBJ1-5	CASSRTGHGQPQHF	TGTGCCAGCAGCCGGACAGGGCATGGACAGCCCCAGCATTTT
TRBV19	NA	NA	TRBJ2-6	CASRLQTPVGANVLTF	TGTGCCAGTAGGCTTCAGACCCCGGTCGGGGCCAACGTCCTGACTTTC
TRBV18	NA	NA	TRBJ1-2	CASSLREAPNYGYTF	TGTGCCAGCTCACTAAGGGAGGCGCCTAACTATGGCTACACCTTC
TRBV18	TRBD1	NA	TRBJ1-6	CASSPSDRVHSPLHF	TGTGCCAGCTCACCAAGCGACAGGGTGCATTCACCCCTCCACTTT
TRBV6-4	NA	NA	TRBJ1-6	CASGAGNNSPLHF	TGTGCCAGCGGCGCAGGGAATAATTCACCCCTCCACTTT
TRBV5-4	NA	NA	TRBJ2-2	CASSLARGVGGELFF	TGTGCCAGCAGCTTGGCCCGAGGGGTCGGCGGGGAGCTGTTTTTT
TRBV6-4	TRBD2	few	TRBJ2-3	CASSGTSEDTQYF	TGTGCCAGCAGTGGCACTAGCGAGGATACGCAGTATTTT
TRBV9	TRBD1	NA	TRBJ1-2	CASSGGQGAGGYTF	TGTGCCAGCAGCGGCGGACAGGGGGCGGGTGGCTACACCTTC
TRBV29-1	NA	NA	TRBJ2-1	CSVVGYNEQFF	TGCAGCGTTGTTGGCTACAATGAGCAGTTCTTC
TRBV19	NA	NA	TRBJ1-5	CASSIDLWGQPQHF	TGTGCCAGTAGTATAGACCTGTGGGGTCAGCCCCAGCATTTT
TRBV9	NA	NA	TRBJ2-7	CASSVGQASYEQYF	TGTGCCAGCAGCGTGGGACAAGCCTCCTACGAGCAGTACTTC
TRBV27	NA	NA	TRBJ1-1	CASSSSGTSLGAFF	TGTGCCAGCAGTTCCTCCGGGACCTCTCTAGGGGCTTTCTTT
TRBV25-1	TRBD1	NA	TRBJ2-7	CASSERGQGAIYEQYF	TGTGCCAGCAGTGAACGGGGACAGGGGGCAATCTACGAGCAGTACTTC
TRBV6-6	NA	NA	TRBJ1-5	CASSYSSGFGNQPQHF	TGTGCCAGCAGTTACTCGTCGGGGTTCGGCAATCAGCCCCAGCATTTT
TRBV19	NA	NA	TRBJ2-1	CASSGAVDEQFF	TGTGCCAGTAGTGGGGCGGTGGATGAGCAGTTCTTC
TRBV27	TRBD2	NA	TRBJ2-7	CASSTRTSGGYEQYF	TGTGCCAGCAGTACCAGGACTAGCGGGGGATACGAGCAGTACTTC
TRBV5-8	NA	NA	TRBJ2-1	CASSLEWGGQGSYNEQFF	TGTGCCAGCAGCTTGGAATGGGGCGGCCAGGGCTCCTACAATGAGCAGTTCTTC
TRBV6-4	TRBD1	NA	TRBJ1-1	CASRVNTGDTEAFF	TGTGCCAGCAGGGTGAATACAGGGGACACTGAAGCTTTCTTT
TRBV5-8	TRBD2	NA	TRBJ2-7	CASNLRGGSYEQYF	TGTGCCAGCAACCTTCGGGGGGGTTCCTACGAGCAGTACTTC
TRBV19	TRBD1	NA	TRBJ2-7	CASSTGQGRASYEQYF	TGTGCCAGTAGTACGGGACAGGGGAGGGCCTCCTACGAGCAGTACTTC
TRBV7-9	NA	once	TRBJ1-1	CASSGSLGQLSSTEAFF	TGTGCCAGCAGCGGCAGTCTTGGACAGTTATCTAGCACTGAAGCTTTCTTT
TRBV27	NA	NA	TRBJ1-6	CASSLGRVSPLHF	TGTGCCAGCAGTTTAGGGAGAGTTTCACCCCTCCACTTT
TRBV7-8	NA	NA	TRBJ1-4	CASSSHRLTNEKLFF	TGTGCCAGCAGCTCCCACAGGCTAACTAATGAAAAACTGTTTTTT
TRBV5-1	TRBD2	once	TRBJ2-1	CASTTGGLAGGNEQFF	TGCGCCAGCACTACAGGGGGACTAGCGGGTGGCAATGAGCAGTTCTTC
TRBV5-1	NA	NA	TRBJ2-7	CASSLGTSSYEQYF	TGCGCCAGCAGCTTAGGGACATCTTCCTACGAGCAGTACTTC